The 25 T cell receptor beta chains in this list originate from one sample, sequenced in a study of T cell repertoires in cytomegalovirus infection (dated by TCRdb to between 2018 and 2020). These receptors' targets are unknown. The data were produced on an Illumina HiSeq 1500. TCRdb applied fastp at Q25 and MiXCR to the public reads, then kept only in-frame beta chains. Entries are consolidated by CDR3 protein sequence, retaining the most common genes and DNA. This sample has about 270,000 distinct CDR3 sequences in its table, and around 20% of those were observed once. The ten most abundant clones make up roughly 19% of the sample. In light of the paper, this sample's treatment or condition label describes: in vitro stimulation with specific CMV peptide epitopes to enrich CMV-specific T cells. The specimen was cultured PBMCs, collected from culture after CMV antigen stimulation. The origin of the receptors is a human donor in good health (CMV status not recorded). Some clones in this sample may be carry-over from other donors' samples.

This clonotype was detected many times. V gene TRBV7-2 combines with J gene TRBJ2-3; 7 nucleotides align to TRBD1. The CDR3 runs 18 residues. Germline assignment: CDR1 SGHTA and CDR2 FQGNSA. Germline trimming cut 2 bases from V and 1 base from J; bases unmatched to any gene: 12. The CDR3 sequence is CASSLSAGGYLGTDTQYF. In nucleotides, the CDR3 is TGTGCCAGCAGCTTATCTGCAGGGGGATATCTGGGCACAGATACGCAGTATTTT.

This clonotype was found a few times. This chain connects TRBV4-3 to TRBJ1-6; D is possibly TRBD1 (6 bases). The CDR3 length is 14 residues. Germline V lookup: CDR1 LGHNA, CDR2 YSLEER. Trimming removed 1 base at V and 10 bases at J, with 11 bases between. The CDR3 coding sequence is TGCGCCAGCAGCCAAGGTCACAGGGAATCACCCCTCCACTTT. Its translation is CASSQGHRESPLHF.

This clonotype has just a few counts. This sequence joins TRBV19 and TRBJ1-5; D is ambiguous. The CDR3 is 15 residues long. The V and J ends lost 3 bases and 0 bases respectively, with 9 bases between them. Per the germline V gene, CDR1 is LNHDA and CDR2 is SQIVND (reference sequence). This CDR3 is CASSILTNSNQPQHF. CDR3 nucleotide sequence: TGTGCCAGTAGTATCCTGACTAATAGCAATCAGCCCCAGCATTTT.

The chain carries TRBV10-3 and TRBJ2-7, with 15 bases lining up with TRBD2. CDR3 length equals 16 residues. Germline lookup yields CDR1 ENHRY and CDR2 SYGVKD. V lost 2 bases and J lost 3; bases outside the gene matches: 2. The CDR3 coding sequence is TGTGCCATCAGTGAGCCGGGACTAGCGGGAGGCTACGAGCAGTACGTC. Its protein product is CAISEPGLAGGYEQYV.

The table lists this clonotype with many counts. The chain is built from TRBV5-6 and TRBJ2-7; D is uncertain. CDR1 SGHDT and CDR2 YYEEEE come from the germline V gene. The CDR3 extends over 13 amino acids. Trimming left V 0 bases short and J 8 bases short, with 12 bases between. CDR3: CASSLGSPRKQYF. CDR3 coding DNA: TGTGCCAGCAGCTTGGGAAGTCCCCGGAAGCAGTACTTC.

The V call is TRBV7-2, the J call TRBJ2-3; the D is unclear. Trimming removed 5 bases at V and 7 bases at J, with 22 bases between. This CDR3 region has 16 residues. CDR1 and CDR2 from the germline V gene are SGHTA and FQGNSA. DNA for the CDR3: TGTGCCAGCAGCCCCTCAGAGGCCATAAACCACAATACGCAGTATTTT. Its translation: CASSPSEAINHNTQYF.

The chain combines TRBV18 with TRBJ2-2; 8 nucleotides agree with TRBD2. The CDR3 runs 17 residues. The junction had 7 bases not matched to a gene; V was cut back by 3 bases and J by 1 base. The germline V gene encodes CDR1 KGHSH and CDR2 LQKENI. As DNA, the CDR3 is TGTGCCAGCTCACCCTCACTAGCGGCACAGAACACCGGGGAGCTGTTTTTT. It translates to CASSPSLAAQNTGELFF. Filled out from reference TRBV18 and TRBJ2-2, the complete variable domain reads NAGVMQNPRHLVRRRGQEARLRCSPMKGHSHVYWYRQLPEEGLKFMVYLQKENIIDESGMPKERFSAEFPKEGPSILRIQQVVRGDSAAYFCASSPSLAAQNTGELFFGEGSRLTVL.

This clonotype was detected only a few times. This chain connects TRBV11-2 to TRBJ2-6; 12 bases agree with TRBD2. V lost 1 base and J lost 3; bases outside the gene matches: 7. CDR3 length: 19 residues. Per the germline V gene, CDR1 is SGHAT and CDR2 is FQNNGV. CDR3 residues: CASSLALAGGLFGANVLTF. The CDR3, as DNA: TGTGCCAGCAGCTTAGCTCTAGCGGGAGGGCTCTTTGGGGCCAACGTCCTGACTTTC.

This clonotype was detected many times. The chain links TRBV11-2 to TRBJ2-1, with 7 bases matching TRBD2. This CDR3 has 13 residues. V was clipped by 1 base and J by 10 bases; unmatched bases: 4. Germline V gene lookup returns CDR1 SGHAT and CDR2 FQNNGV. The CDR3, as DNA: TGTGCCAGCAGCTTAGGACTAGCACGCGAGCAGTTCTTC. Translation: CASSLGLAREQFF.

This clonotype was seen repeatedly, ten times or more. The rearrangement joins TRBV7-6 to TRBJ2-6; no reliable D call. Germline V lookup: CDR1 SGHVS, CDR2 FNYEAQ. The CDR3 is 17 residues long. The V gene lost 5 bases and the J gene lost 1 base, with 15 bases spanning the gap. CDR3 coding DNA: TGTGCCAGCAGCCCGAAGCAACCAGGTTCTGGGGCCAACGTCCTGACTTTC. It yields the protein CASSPKQPGSGANVLTF.

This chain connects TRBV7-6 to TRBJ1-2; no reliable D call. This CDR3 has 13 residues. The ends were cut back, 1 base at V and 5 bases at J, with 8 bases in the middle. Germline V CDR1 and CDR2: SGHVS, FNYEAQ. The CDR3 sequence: CASSLEPTYGYTF. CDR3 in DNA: TGTGCCAGCAGCTTAGAGCCCACTTATGGCTACACCTTC.

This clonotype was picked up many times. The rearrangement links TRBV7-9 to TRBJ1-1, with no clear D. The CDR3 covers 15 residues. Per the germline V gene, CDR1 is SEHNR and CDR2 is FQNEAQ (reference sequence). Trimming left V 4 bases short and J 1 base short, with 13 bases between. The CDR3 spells CASSSSIRKNTEAFF. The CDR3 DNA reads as TGTGCCAGCAGCTCTTCGATACGGAAGAACACTGAAGCTTTCTTT.

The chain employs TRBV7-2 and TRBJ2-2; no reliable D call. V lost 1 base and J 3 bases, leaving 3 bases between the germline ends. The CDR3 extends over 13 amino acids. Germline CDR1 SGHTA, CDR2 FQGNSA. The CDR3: CASSLDHTGELFF. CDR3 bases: TGTGCCAGCAGCTTAGACCACACCGGGGAGCTGTTTTTT.

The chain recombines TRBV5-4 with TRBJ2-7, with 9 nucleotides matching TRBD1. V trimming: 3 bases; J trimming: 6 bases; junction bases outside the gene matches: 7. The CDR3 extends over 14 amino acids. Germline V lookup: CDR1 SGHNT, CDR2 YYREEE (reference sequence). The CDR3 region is CASSYRDRESEQYF. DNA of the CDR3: TGTGCCAGCAGCTACCGGGACAGGGAGTCCGAGCAGTACTTC.

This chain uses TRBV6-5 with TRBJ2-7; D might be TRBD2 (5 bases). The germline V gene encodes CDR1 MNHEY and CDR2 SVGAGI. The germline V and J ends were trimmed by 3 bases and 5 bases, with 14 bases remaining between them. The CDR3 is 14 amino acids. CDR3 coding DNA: TGTGCCAGCAGTTATCTCCGCGGGTCCCACGAGCAGTACTTC. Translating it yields CASSYLRGSHEQYF.

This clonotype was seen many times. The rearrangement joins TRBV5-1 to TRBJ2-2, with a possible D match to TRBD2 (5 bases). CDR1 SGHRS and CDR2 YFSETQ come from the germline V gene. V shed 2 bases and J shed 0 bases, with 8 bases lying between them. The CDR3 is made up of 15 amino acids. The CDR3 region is CASSFERPNTGELFF. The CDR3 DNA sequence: TGCGCCAGCAGCTTCGAGCGGCCGAACACCGGGGAGCTGTTTTTT.

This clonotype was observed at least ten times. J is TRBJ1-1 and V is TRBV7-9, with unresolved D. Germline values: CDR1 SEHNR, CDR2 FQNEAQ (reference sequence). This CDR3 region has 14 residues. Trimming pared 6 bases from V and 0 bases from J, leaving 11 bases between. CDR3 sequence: CASSSRHLNTEAFF. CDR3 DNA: TGTGCCAGCAGTTCTCGACACTTGAACACTGAAGCTTTCTTT.

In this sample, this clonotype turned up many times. Here the CDR3 reads CASSPGLEAKAFF. CDR3 nucleotides: TGTGCCAGCAGCCCCGGGTTGGAAGCCAAGGCTTTCTTT. The chain employs TRBV7-2 and TRBJ1-1; D is undetermined. This CDR3 contains 13 residues. Looked up from germline, CDR1 is SGHTA and CDR2 is FQGNSA. V shed 5 bases and J shed 11 bases, with 18 bases lying between them.

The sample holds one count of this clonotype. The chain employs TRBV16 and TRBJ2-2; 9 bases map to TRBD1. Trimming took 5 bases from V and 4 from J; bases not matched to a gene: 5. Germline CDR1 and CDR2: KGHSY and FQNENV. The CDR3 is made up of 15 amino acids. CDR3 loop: CASSGRDRATGELFF. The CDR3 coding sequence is TGTGCCAGCAGCGGACGGGACAGGGCCACCGGGGAGCTGTTTTTT.

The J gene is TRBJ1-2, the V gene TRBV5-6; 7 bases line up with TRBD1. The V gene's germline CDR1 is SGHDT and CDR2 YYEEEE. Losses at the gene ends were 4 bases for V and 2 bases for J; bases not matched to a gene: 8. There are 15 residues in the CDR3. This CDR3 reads CASSKRQGRNYGYTF. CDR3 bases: TGTGCCAGCAGCAAAAGACAGGGTAGAAACTATGGCTACACCTTC.

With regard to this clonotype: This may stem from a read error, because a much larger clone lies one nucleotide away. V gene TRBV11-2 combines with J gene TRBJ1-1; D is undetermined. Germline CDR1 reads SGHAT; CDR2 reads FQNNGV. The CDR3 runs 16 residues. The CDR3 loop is CASSFFRQVANTGAFF. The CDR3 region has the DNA TGTGCCAGCAGCTTTTTTCGACAAGTGGCGAACACTGGAGCTTTCTTT. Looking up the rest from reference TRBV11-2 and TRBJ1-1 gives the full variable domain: EAGVAQSPRYKIIEKRQSVAFWCNPISGHATLYWYQQILGQGPKLLIQFQNNGVVDDSQLPKDRFSAERLKGVDSTLKIQPAKLEDSAVYLCASSFFRQVANTGAFFGQGTRLTVV.

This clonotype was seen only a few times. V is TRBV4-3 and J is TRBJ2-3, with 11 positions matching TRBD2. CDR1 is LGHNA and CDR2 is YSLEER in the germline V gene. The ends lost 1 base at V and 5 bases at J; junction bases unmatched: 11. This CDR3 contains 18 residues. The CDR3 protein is CASSQGPVAGGRGDTQYF. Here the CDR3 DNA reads TGCGCCAGCAGCCAAGGTCCGGTAGCGGGAGGGCGGGGAGATACGCAGTATTTT.

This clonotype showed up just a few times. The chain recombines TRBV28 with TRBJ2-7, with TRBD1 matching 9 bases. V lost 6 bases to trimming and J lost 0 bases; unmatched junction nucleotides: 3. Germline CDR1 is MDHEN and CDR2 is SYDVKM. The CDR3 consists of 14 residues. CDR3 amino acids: CASRGTGSSYEQYF. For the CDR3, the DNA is TGTGCCAGCAGGGGGACAGGGAGCTCCTACGAGCAGTACTTC.

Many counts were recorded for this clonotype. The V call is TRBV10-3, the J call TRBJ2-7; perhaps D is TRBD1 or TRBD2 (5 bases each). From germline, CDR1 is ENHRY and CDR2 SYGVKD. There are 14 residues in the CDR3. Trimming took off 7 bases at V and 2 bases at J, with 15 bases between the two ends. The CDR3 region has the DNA TGTGCCATCAAAGGGGAGTTACCGCCCTACGAGCAGTACTTC. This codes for CAIKGELPPYEQYF.

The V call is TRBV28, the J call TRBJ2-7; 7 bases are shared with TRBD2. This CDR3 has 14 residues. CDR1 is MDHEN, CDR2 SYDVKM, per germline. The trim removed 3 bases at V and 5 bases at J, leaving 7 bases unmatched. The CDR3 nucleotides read TGTGCCAGCAGTTTGGGCGGGAGCGCCAACGAGCAGTACTTC. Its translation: CASSLGGSANEQYF.